The clone carrying this TCR beta chain came up many times. Its specificity is unknown. This entry belongs to a study of metastatic and nonmetastatic thyroid tumors. In the authors' methods: A classifier for distant metastasis in papillary thyroid cancer was constructed using CDR3 differences observed across clinicopathological groups. TCRdb reprocessed the PCR reads via MiXCR. The V and J calls follow TCRdb's processing rather than the paper's. The table lists tens of thousands of clones, 25% to 30% of them singletons. All patients were untreated before thyroid surgery. V was clipped by 0 bases and J by 4 bases; unmatched bases: 10. The CDR3 spans 18 residues. CDR1 LGHDT and CDR2 YNNKEL come from the germline V gene (reference sequence). General study results and limits: Across blood and tumor, TCR beta diversity in malignant thyroid tumors was reportedly significantly higher than in benign nodules.

The gene calls are TRBV3-1 and TRBJ2-1; TRBD2 matches 9 bases. This clonotype originated in a female donor with papillary thyroid cancer or a benign thyroid nodule (not recorded which). Some clones in this sample may be carry-over from other donors' samples. Sequenced input: blood. Written as DNA, the CDR3 is TGTGCCAGCAGCCAAGACTCTCCGCTAGCGGGGAAGTACAATGAGCAGTTCTTC. It is translated as CASSQDSPLAGKYNEQFF.